This T cell receptor beta chain was identified in a study of T cell changes during pregnancy in multiple sclerosis. The CDR3 has 14 residues. The trim removed 11 bases at V and 2 bases at J, leaving 6 bases unmatched. Germline V lookup: CDR1 LNHDA, CDR2 SQIVND (reference sequence). Some clones are missing from TCRdb's copy, which holds only in-frame ones; the method was immunoSEQ multiplex PCR. The sample includes 55,000 to 65,000 clones, approximately 92% seen only once; the top ten take roughly 1.5%. The J gene is TRBJ1-5, the V gene TRBV19; 10 nucleotides line up with TRBD1. The origin of this receptor is a female donor with multiple sclerosis, enrolled in a pregnancy study. The sequencing used peripheral blood, collected in the second trimester of pregnancy. In DNA, the CDR3 is TGTGCCGTAACCGGGACAGGGGGCAATCAGCCCCAGCATTTT. Amino acids: CAVTGTGGNQPQHF. The whole variable domain, remainder taken from reference TRBV19 and TRBJ1-5, is DGGITQSPKYLFRKEGQNVTLSCEQNLNHDAMYWYRQDPGQGLRLIYYSQIVNDFQKGDIAEGYSVSREKKESFPLTVTSAQKNPTAFYLCAVTGTGGNQPQHFGDGTRLSIL.